Each of the 31 T cell receptor beta chains below was sequenced from the same sample in a study of OX40 agonist ivuxolimab in advanced cancers. TCRdb's table, derived via immunoSEQ multiplex PCR, lists solely in-frame clones and lacks some. The sample has approximately 87,000 clones; 92% are singletons. The starting material was CD4+ or CD8+ T cells sorted from blood, obtained in a trial of the OX40 agonist ivuxolimab. The receptors were gathered from an adult with an advanced solid tumor such as melanoma, head and neck, liver or kidney cancer.

This clone has a handful of counts. The chain joins TRBV6-5 to TRBJ2-7, with 7 bases identical to TRBD1. The CDR3 sequence is 11 residues long. Germline assignment: CDR1 MNHEY and CDR2 SVGAGI. DNA for the CDR3: TGTGTGTCAGGGGGCTCCTACGAGCAGTACTTC. It yields the protein CVSGGSYEQYF.

V and J are TRBV5-6 and TRBJ2-7, with 9 bases that match TRBD1. CDR1 is SGHDT, CDR2 YYEEEE, per germline. This CDR3 spans 13 amino acids. After removal of 4 bases from V and 8 bases from J, the junction contained 7 bases not matched to a gene. The CDR3 DNA reads as TGTGCCAGCAGCCTGGGGACAGGGACACAGCAGTACTTC. Its translation is CASSLGTGTQQYF.

DNA for the CDR3: TGCAGCGCTCGTAGCGGGAGAGGCTACGAGCAGTACTTC. Translating it yields CSARSGRGYEQYF. The chain recombines TRBV29-1 with TRBJ2-7; TRBD2 matches at 9 bases. This CDR3 contains 13 residues. CDR1 is SQVTM and CDR2 is ANQGSEA in the germline V gene. The ends lost 7 bases at V and 3 bases at J; junction bases unmatched: 7.

The chain has TRBV27 and TRBJ2-7; D tentatively reads TRBD1 or TRBD2 (5 bases each). The CDR3 contains 14 residues. V shed 0 bases and J shed 6 bases, with 12 bases lying between them. CDR1 and CDR2 (germline): MNHEY, SMNVEV (reference sequence). CDR3 nucleotide sequence: TGTGCCAGCAGTTTATCCTCGGGACGGGGCGAGCAGTACTTC. Amino acid sequence: CASSLSSGRGEQYF.

This rearrangement joins TRBV11-3 to TRBJ1-5; the D is unclear. V was clipped by 5 bases and J by 4 bases, with 18 bases between them. Germline lookup yields CDR1 SGHNT and CDR2 YENEEA. This CDR3 contains 16 residues. Here the CDR3 DNA reads TGTGCCAGCAGCCCGCCTGGGAGGGAGGATAATCAGCCCCAGCATTTT. It is translated as CASSPPGREDNQPQHF.

The V gene is TRBV13, the J gene TRBJ2-7, with a tentative D call TRBD2 (7 bases). Trimming stripped 5 bases from V and 3 bases from J, with 14 bases between. The germline gives CDR1 PRHDT, CDR2 FYEKMQ (reference sequence). The CDR3 has 14 residues. The CDR3 coding sequence is TGTGCCAGCAGCCGAGAGGGGGAGGGCTACGAGCAGTACTTC. Its protein product is CASSREGEGYEQYF.

The chain carries TRBV18 and TRBJ2-5, with 9 bases identical to TRBD1. CDR3 length: 15 amino acids. V shed 3 bases, J shed 4 bases, and the junction held 6 bases outside the gene matches. Germline V CDR1 and CDR2: KGHSH, LQKENI. DNA of the CDR3: TGTGCCAGCTCACCCGTACCGGGACAGGGAGAGACCCAGTACTTC. Residues: CASSPVPGQGETQYF.

The rearrangement joins TRBV27 to TRBJ2-1; 7 nucleotides align to TRBD2. Germline V gene lookup returns CDR1 MNHEY and CDR2 SMNVEV (reference sequence). Trimming removed 3 bases from V and 5 bases from J; junction bases left unmatched: 4. There are 14 residues in the CDR3. The CDR3 region has the DNA TGTGCCAGCAGTTTCCGGGACTACAACAATGAGCAGTTCTTC. This translates into CASSFRDYNNEQFF.

This clone was found once. The chain links TRBV19 to TRBJ2-2, with 8 bases fitting TRBD2. V dropped 10 bases and J dropped 2; count of bases not matched to a gene: 6. The CDR3 is 14 residues long. CDR1 is LNHDA and CDR2 is SQIVND in the germline V gene (reference sequence). The CDR3 loop is CAIQRGRNTGELFF. For the CDR3, the DNA is TGTGCCATTCAGCGGGGGAGAAACACCGGGGAGCTGTTTTTT.

The chain has TRBV5-1 and TRBJ2-5, with D possibly being TRBD1 (6 bases). The CDR3 consists of 15 residues. Trimming took off 1 base at V and 3 bases at J, with 13 bases between the two ends. Germline assignment: CDR1 SGHRS and CDR2 YFSETQ. DNA of the CDR3: TGCGCCAGCAGCTTGTTGGGGGCGCAGAAAGAGACCCAGTACTTC. Protein sequence: CASSLLGAQKETQYF. The full variable domain, in which reference TRBV5-1 and TRBJ2-5 provide the parts outside the CDR3, is KAGVTQTPRYLIKTRGQQVTLSCSPISGHRSVSWYQQTPGQGLQFLFEYFSETQRNKGNFPGRFSGRQFSNSRSEMNVSTLELGDSALYLCASSLLGAQKETQYFGPGTRLLVL.

V is TRBV13 and J is TRBJ2-3; a possible D gene is TRBD2 (5 bases). Germline V gives CDR1 PRHDT, CDR2 FYEKMQ (reference sequence). This CDR3 has 16 residues. With 2 bases removed from V and 4 bases from J, the gap between germline ends came to 16 bases. This CDR3 is CASSLQAALPPDTQYF. CDR3 DNA: TGTGCCAGCAGCTTACAAGCGGCCCTCCCCCCAGATACGCAGTATTTT.

The chain links TRBV27 to TRBJ2-5; D is perhaps TRBD2 (6 bases). Per germline, CDR1 MNHEY and CDR2 SMNVEV (reference sequence). The CDR3 contains 15 residues. Trimming shortened V by 6 bases and J by 1 base, and 15 bases separated the two germline ends. This CDR3 is CASRPRLGGQETQYF. CDR3 in DNA: TGTGCCAGCAGGCCCCGTTTGGGGGGCCAAGAGACCCAGTACTTC.

V gene TRBV4-2 combines with J gene TRBJ1-2; the D gene is possibly TRBD1 (5 bases). CDR1 LGHNA and CDR2 YNFKEQ come from the germline V gene. The germline V and J ends were trimmed by 1 base and 0 bases, with 9 bases remaining between them. This CDR3 region has 15 residues. The CDR3 DNA is TGTGCCAGCAGCCAAGGCAGGGAAGCTAACTATGGCTACACCTTC. Its protein product is CASSQGREANYGYTF.

The chain links TRBV5-1 to TRBJ2-1; a possible D gene is TRBD2 (5 bases). CDR1 and CDR2 from the germline V gene are SGHRS and YFSETQ. The CDR3 is 11 amino acids. The V gene lost 6 bases and the J gene lost 9 bases, with 10 bases spanning the gap. The CDR3 nucleotides read TGCGCCAGCACAGGAGGAAGTGAGCAGTTCTTC. Its protein product is CASTGGSEQFF.

The CDR3 loop is CASGLAAATNEKLFF. The CDR3 DNA sequence: TGTGCTAGTGGCCTTGCGGCGGCAACTAATGAAAAACTGTTTTTT. The gene calls are TRBV12-5 and TRBJ1-4; D is uncertain. Germline loops: CDR1 LGHNT, CDR2 FRNRAP. The CDR3 is 15 residues long. V shed 6 bases and J shed 0 bases, with 11 bases lying between them. Variable domain in full (rest from reference TRBV12-5 and TRBJ1-4): DARVTQTPRHKVTEMGQEVTMRCQPILGHNTVFWYRQTMMQGLELLAYFRNRAPLDDSGMPKDRFSAEMPDATLATLKIQPSEPRDSAVYFCASGLAAATNEKLFFGSGTQLSVL.

The CDR3 loop reads CASNQGNEQFF. CDR3 DNA sequence: TGTGCCAGCAATCAGGGAAATGAGCAGTTCTTC. The V call is TRBV2, the J call TRBJ2-1, with D possibly matching TRBD1 (5 bases). V gave up 7 bases and J gave up 7 bases, with 8 bases separating them. The CDR3 totals 11 residues. In germline, CDR1 is SNHLY, CDR2 FYNNEI. Variable domain in full (rest from reference TRBV2 and TRBJ2-1): EPEVTQTPSHQVTQMGQEVILRCVPISNHLYFYWYRQILGQKVEFLVSFYNNEISEKSEIFDDQFSVERPDGSNFTLKIRSTKLEDSAMYFCASNQGNEQFFGPGTRLTVL.

The chain uses TRBV30 and TRBJ2-7, with 11 nucleotides matching TRBD2. This CDR3 spans 14 amino acids. The V gene's germline CDR1 is GTSNPN and CDR2 SVGIG (reference sequence). V was pared by 2 bases and J by 6 bases, with 6 bases of the junction left unmatched. The CDR3 loop reads CAWSTTSGVSEQYF. The CDR3 DNA follows: TGTGCCTGGAGTACGACTAGCGGGGTCTCCGAGCAGTACTTC.

This chain connects TRBV27 to TRBJ2-7, with no clear D. CDR1 is MNHEY and CDR2 is SMNVEV in the germline V gene (reference sequence). The CDR3 length is 13 residues. Trimming cost V 6 bases and J 1 base, with 10 bases left between them. The CDR3 nucleotides are TGTGCCAGCAGGTCAGGAGTTTCCTACGAGCAGTACTTC. Translating gives CASRSGVSYEQYF.

There are a few counts of this clone. The rearrangement links TRBV2 to TRBJ2-1, with TRBD2 matching over 14 bases. The CDR3 is made up of 17 amino acids. V lost 5 bases and J lost 2; bases outside the gene matches: 5. The germline gives CDR1 SNHLY, CDR2 FYNNEI. This CDR3 reads CASSRTSGRTPYNEQFF. CDR3 DNA: TGTGCCAGCAGTAGGACTAGCGGGAGGACCCCCTACAATGAGCAGTTCTTC.

This chain joins TRBV7-2 and TRBJ2-7; 9 nucleotides line up with TRBD1. V was pared by 5 bases and J by 1 base, with 6 bases of the junction left unmatched. Per the germline V gene, CDR1 is SGHTA and CDR2 is FQGNSA. This CDR3 has 15 amino acids. The CDR3 nucleotides are TGTGCCAGCAGCGTCCGGGACAGGGCTTCCTACGAGCAGTACTTC. Translated: CASSVRDRASYEQYF.

The chain has TRBV19 and TRBJ2-2; no firm D call. Germline V gene sequence: CDR1 LNHDA, CDR2 SQIVND (reference sequence). This CDR3 spans 16 amino acids. V shed 3 bases and J shed 0 bases, with 11 bases lying between them. CDR3 sequence reads: CASSILAIANTGELFF. The DNA of the CDR3 is TGTGCCAGTAGTATTCTGGCGATCGCGAACACCGGGGAGCTGTTTTTT.

The genes are TRBV7-6 and TRBJ2-2; D may be TRBD1 or TRBD2 (5 bases each). Per germline, CDR1 SGHVS and CDR2 FNYEAQ. V gave up 2 bases and J gave up 4 bases, with 20 bases separating them. This CDR3 is 18 amino acids long. In DNA form, the CDR3 reads TGTGCCAGCAGCTTAAGGGGCCGGAGGCGCGAGGGCACCGGGGAGCTGTTTTTT. This encodes CASSLRGRRREGTGELFF.

V gene TRBV11-2 combines with J gene TRBJ2-1, with D perhaps matching TRBD1 (6 bases). This CDR3 contains 14 residues. Germline V lookup: CDR1 SGHAT, CDR2 FQNNGV. The germline V and J ends were trimmed by 1 base and 3 bases, with 7 bases remaining between them. The CDR3 sequence: CASSLVGGYNEQFF. CDR3 nucleotide sequence: TGTGCCAGCAGCTTAGTAGGGGGCTACAATGAGCAGTTCTTC.

The chain employs TRBV13 and TRBJ2-5; TRBD1 matches at 7 bases. Germline V gene sequence: CDR1 PRHDT, CDR2 FYEKMQ (reference sequence). The CDR3 runs 15 residues. V lost 0 bases and J lost 1; bases outside the gene matches: 2. CDR3 DNA: TGTGCCAGCAGCTTAGGACAGGGGTCCCAAGAGACCCAGTACTTC. It encodes CASSLGQGSQETQYF.

This chain's CDR3 is CASSLRGDYNEQFF. Written as DNA, the CDR3 is TGTGCCAGCAGCTTAAGAGGGGACTACAATGAGCAGTTCTTC. The chain is built from TRBV7-3 and TRBJ2-1; D is perhaps TRBD1 or TRBD2 (5 bases each). This CDR3 is built from 14 residues. The germline V gene encodes CDR1 SGHTA and CDR2 FQGTGA. V dropped 1 base and J dropped 3 bases, with 7 bases sitting between them.

J is TRBJ2-7 and V is TRBV14; 7 bases agree with TRBD1. With V trimmed by 1 base and J by 2 bases, 2 bases remained unmatched. The CDR3 covers 14 residues. Germline values: CDR1 SGHDN, CDR2 FVKESK. The CDR3 DNA reads TGTGCCAGCAGCCAAGGGGGACAGCCCTACGAGCAGTACTTC. Translating it yields CASSQGGQPYEQYF. Drawing the rest from reference TRBV14 and TRBJ2-7, the complete variable domain is EAGVTQFPSHSVIEKGQTVTLRCDPISGHDNLYWYRRVMGKEIKFLLHFVKESKQDESGMPNNRFLAERTGGTYSTLKVQPAELEDSGVYFCASSQGGQPYEQYFGPGTRLTVT.

The V gene is TRBV14, the J gene TRBJ2-2; the match to TRBD1 covers 10 bases. CDR3 size: 17 residues. Germline trimming cut 4 bases from V and 4 bases from J; bases unmatched to any gene: 9. Germline CDR1 SGHDN, CDR2 FVKESK. The CDR3 DNA is TGTGCCAGCAGCCTTTTTGCCGGGACAGGGGTCACCGGGGAGCTGTTTTTT. The encoded protein is CASSLFAGTGVTGELFF.

CDR3 sequence reads: CASRGLANEQFF. In nucleotides, the CDR3 is TGTGCCAGCAGAGGACTAGCCAATGAGCAGTTCTTC. The chain links TRBV27 to TRBJ2-1; 8 bases align to TRBD2. V shed 6 bases and J 6 bases; nucleotides not matched to a gene: 1. The CDR3 extends over 12 amino acids. CDR1 is MNHEY and CDR2 is SMNVEV in the germline V gene (reference sequence).

CDR3 sequence: CASSLGGPRGQETQYF. DNA for the CDR3: TGTGCCAGCAGCTTAGGAGGGCCGAGAGGCCAAGAGACCCAGTACTTC. The V and J genes are TRBV7-3 and TRBJ2-5; D possibly corresponds to TRBD2 (6 bases). The V end lost 2 bases, the J end lost 1 base, and 14 bases lay between the germline ends. This CDR3 has 16 amino acids. Germline V CDR1 and CDR2: SGHTA, FQGTGA.

This sequence joins TRBV19 and TRBJ1-1; unclear D gene. V lost 6 bases and J lost 10, with 12 bases in between. The CDR3 contains 11 residues. Germline CDR1 LNHDA, CDR2 SQIVND (reference sequence). In DNA, the CDR3 is TGTGCCAGTAGGGCGGGAAGCGGAGCTTTCTTT. It specifies CASRAGSGAFF.

This clone showed up just once. V usage is TRBV4-3 and J usage is TRBJ1-1; D is ambiguous. From germline, CDR1 is LGHNA and CDR2 YSLEER. CDR3 length: 15 residues. V gave up 7 bases and J gave up 0 bases, with 15 bases separating them. Written as DNA, the CDR3 is TGCGCCAGCACCTTCTCAAGGGATCTGAACACTGAAGCTTTCTTT. It encodes CASTFSRDLNTEAFF.